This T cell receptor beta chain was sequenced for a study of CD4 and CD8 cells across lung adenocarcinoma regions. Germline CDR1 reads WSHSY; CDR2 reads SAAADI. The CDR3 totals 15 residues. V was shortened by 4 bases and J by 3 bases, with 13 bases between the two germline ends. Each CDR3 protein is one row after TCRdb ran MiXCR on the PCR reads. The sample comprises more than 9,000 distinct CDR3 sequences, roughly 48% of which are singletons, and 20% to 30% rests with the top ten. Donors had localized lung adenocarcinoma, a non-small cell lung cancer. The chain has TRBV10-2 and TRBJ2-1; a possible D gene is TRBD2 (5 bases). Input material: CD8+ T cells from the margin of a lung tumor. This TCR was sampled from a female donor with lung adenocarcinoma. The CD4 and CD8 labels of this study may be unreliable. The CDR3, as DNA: TGCGCCAGCAGTGTGGCGCAGGAGGTCTACAATGAGCAGTTCTTC. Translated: CASSVAQEVYNEQFF.